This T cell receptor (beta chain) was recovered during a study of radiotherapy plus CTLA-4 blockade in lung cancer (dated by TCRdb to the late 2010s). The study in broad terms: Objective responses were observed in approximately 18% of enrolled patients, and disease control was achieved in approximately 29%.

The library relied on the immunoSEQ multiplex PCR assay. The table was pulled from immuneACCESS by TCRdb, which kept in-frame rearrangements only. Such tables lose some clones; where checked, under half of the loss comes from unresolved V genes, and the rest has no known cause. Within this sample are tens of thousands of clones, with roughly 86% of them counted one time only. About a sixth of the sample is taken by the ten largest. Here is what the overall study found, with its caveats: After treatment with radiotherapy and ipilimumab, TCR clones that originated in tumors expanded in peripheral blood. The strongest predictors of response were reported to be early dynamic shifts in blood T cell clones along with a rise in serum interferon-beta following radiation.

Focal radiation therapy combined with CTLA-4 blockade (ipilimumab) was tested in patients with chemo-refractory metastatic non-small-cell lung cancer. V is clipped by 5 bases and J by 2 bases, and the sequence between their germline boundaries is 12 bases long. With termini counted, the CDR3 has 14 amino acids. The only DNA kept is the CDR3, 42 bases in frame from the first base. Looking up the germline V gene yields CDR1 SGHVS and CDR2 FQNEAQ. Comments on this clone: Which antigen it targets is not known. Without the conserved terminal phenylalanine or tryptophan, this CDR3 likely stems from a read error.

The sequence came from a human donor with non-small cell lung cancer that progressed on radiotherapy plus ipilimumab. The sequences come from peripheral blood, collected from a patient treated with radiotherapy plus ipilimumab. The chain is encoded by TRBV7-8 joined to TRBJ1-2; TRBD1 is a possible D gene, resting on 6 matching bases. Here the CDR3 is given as CASSPGAVNYGYTL. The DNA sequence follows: TGTGCCAGCAGCCCAGGGGCGGTGAACTATGGCTACACCCTC.